The TCR beta chain described here comes from a study of response to subunit inactivated influenza vaccine. Germline V CDR1 and CDR2: MNHNS, SASEGT. Trimming pared 4 bases from V and 5 bases from J, leaving 15 bases between. The CDR3 has 14 amino acids. Study-level findings and limits: T cells newly recruited by each seasonal influenza vaccination are few, the authors suggested.

From the RT-PCR reads, TCRdb called clonotypes with MiXCR, one entry per CDR3 protein. The sample shows 500,000 to 550,000 distinct CDR3 sequences, roughly 7.6% of them seen only once. The table lists this clonotype with a few counts. Its matching antigen is unknown. J is TRBJ2-7 and V is TRBV6-1; D is unresolved. This specimen was PBMCs from blood, taken approximately 25 months after vaccination. This clonotype was sampled from a man in his fifties or sixties who received an inactivated influenza vaccine. The CDR3, as DNA: TGTGCCAGCAGTGTGGCGCCTCAAGGCGACGAGCAGTACTTC. Its translation is CASSVAPQGDEQYF.